The sequence of this T cell receptor (beta chain) was determined in a study of OX40 agonist ivuxolimab in advanced cancers. Turning to the study itself: In three patients, partial responses were observed, one with hepatocellular carcinoma and two with cutaneous melanoma.

The protocol was immunoSEQ multiplex PCR, while the TCRdb copy is restricted to in-frame clones and leaves out a portion. Of 85,000 to 120,000 clones in the sample, 90% are singletons; the top ten hold approximately 0.48%. Study results and limitations: Expanded clones tended on average to be more numerous among CD8+ T cells than CD4+.

About this clone: Its antigen is unknown.

Trimming removed 6 bases from V and 5 bases from J; junction bases left unmatched: 8. Looked up from germline, CDR1 is SNHLY and CDR2 is FYNNEI. This CDR3 spans 14 amino acids. The chain joins TRBV2 to TRBJ2-5, with 8 bases identical to TRBD2. The starting material was CD4+ or CD8+ T cells sorted from blood, obtained in a trial of the OX40 agonist ivuxolimab. This TCR was recovered from an adult with an advanced solid tumor such as melanoma, head and neck, liver or kidney cancer. The CDR3 protein is CASSGRGAMETQYF. DNA of the CDR3: TGTGCCAGCAGCGGGAGGGGGGCTATGGAGACCCAGTACTTC.